The sequence of this TCR beta chain was determined in a study of cytotoxic CD8 clonotypes in ibrutinib-treated CLL. Overall study context: IGHV unmutated under 18; relapsed/refractory 11; treatment-naive over 14.

Points from the study as a whole: Clonality increased at ibrutinib response and stayed stable in sustained remission. At progression, however, it fell back toward baseline. Under treatment, the uncommon public clonotypes either contracted or remained stable.

Trimming removed 0 bases from V and 3 bases from J; junction bases left unmatched: 11. The CDR3 spans 17 residues. Looked up from germline, CDR1 is LNHDA and CDR2 is SQIVND (reference sequence). On this clone itself: Its antigen is not known.

The targeted sequencing depth was 1 in 200,000 to 1 in 1 million T cells. TCRdb's table, derived via immunoSEQ multiplex PCR, lists solely in-frame clones and lacks some. Of roughly 200,000 clones listed, about four fifths are singletons. The rearrangement joins TRBV19 to TRBJ2-7; 7 bases agree with TRBD2. This clonotype originated in a human donor with chronic lymphocytic leukemia. Sample: PBMCs, taken after 12 months of ibrutinib treatment. CDR3 sequence: CASSIEGTAGVFYEQYF. Here the CDR3 DNA reads TGTGCCAGTAGTATAGAGGGGACCGCGGGGGTCTTCTACGAGCAGTACTTC.